This TCR beta chain was captured by sequencing in a study of blood T cell repertoires in COVID-19. About the study: PBMCs, B-cell-depleted T cells, or T cells were the source of the cDNA or gDNA that made up the material.

V lost 2 bases and J 1 base, leaving 10 bases between the germline ends. The CDR3 loop spans 15 amino acids. CDR1 ENHRY and CDR2 SYGVKD come from the germline V gene. Study processing details: Reference gene primer amplification gave estimated nucleated cell counts. Sequencing used immunoSEQ multiplex PCR; TCRdb keeps in-frame clones, though not all of them. V and J calls and clone size follow that table, whereas D and trimming were derived from the DNA. Of 200,000 or so clones listed, 84% were seen once; the top ten hold 4% to 6%. Sequenced material: peripheral blood. The V gene is TRBV10-3, the J gene TRBJ2-3; the D gene is possibly TRBD2 (6 bases). The TCR was taken from a woman in her 70s with active or convalescent COVID-19. This CDR3 is CAISEGSGGTDTQYF. CDR3 coding DNA: TGTGCCATCAGTGAGGGCTCGGGGGGCACAGATACGCAGTATTTT.